Each of the 23 T cell receptor beta chains below was sequenced from the same sample in a study of beta chain features in type 1 diabetes. Reverse transcription of all isolated RNA meant that expressed TCRB transcripts were sequenced. Profiled with immunoSEQ multiplex PCR; TCRdb holds only in-frame clones, not every one. The repertoire holds around 430,000 clones, approximately 28% seen once, with 0.06% to 0.07% in the top ten. The material sequenced was naive CD4+ T cells from blood. These receptors all come from a man in his late teens or twenties in good health.

V gene TRBV5-4 combines with J gene TRBJ2-3; D is undetermined. The V and J ends lost 1 base and 2 bases respectively, with 8 bases between them. Germline V gene lookup returns CDR1 SGHNT and CDR2 YYREEE (reference sequence). CDR3 size: 14 residues. This CDR3 reads CASSLPQFTDTQYF. The CDR3 DNA reads as TGTGCCAGCAGCTTGCCCCAGTTCACAGATACGCAGTATTTT.

The rearrangement joins TRBV30 to TRBJ2-7; tentatively, D is TRBD2 (6 bases). The CDR3 runs to 13 residues. Germline V gene data show CDR1 as GTSNPN and CDR2 as SVGIG (reference sequence). The V end was cut by 3 bases, the J end by 3 bases, with 12 bases between. Written as DNA, the CDR3 is TGTGCCTGGAGCACTAGCTATCTCTACGAGCAGTACTTC. It translates to CAWSTSYLYEQYF.

The chain uses TRBV7-2 and TRBJ2-1, with TRBD2 matching 9 bases. Germline V gene lookup returns CDR1 SGHTA and CDR2 FQGNSA. This CDR3 has 15 residues. V was clipped by 3 bases and J by 7 bases; unmatched bases: 7. This CDR3 is CASSFASGIKNEQFF. In nucleotides, the CDR3 is TGTGCCAGCAGCTTCGCTAGCGGGATTAAAAATGAGCAGTTCTTC. Drawing the rest from reference TRBV7-2 and TRBJ2-1, the complete variable domain is GAGVSQSPSNKVTEKGKDVELRCDPISGHTALYWYRQSLGQGLEFLIYFQGNSAPDKSGLPSDRFSAERTGGSVSTLTIQRTQQEDSAVYLCASSFASGIKNEQFFGPGTRLTVL.

This clone was seen once. The V gene is TRBV10-2, the J gene TRBJ2-7, with a tentative D call TRBD2 (6 bases). V dropped 5 bases and J dropped 3 bases, with 17 bases sitting between them. This CDR3 is 15 amino acids long. Per germline, CDR1 WSHSY and CDR2 SAAADI. CDR3 bases: TGCGCCAGCAGTCCCTCCCTAGCGCAAAACTACGAGCAGTACTTC. Amino acids: CASSPSLAQNYEQYF.

The rearrangement uses TRBV2 and TRBJ1-2; no reliable D call. V dropped 10 bases and J dropped 0 bases, with 6 bases sitting between them. This CDR3 has 11 amino acids. CDR1 is SNHLY, CDR2 FYNNEI, per germline. The CDR3 DNA reads TGTGCCACGAGGCCTAACTATGGCTACACCTTC. This gives the protein CATRPNYGYTF.

V and J are TRBV28 and TRBJ1-4; no definite D call. The CDR3 spans 14 residues. V gave up 3 bases and J gave up 2 bases, with 7 bases separating them. Germline V lookup: CDR1 MDHEN, CDR2 SYDVKM. CDR3: CASSFYTTNEKLFF. DNA of the CDR3: TGTGCCAGCAGTTTTTACACGACTAATGAAAAACTGTTTTTT.

This clone has just a few counts. The chain has TRBV7-9 and TRBJ1-5; D is unclear. Germline V gives CDR1 SEHNR, CDR2 FQNEAQ (reference sequence). Trimming stripped 0 bases from V and 5 bases from J, with 11 bases between. This CDR3 is built from 15 residues. This chain's CDR3 is CASSLASPRDQPQHF. The CDR3, as DNA: TGTGCCAGCAGCTTAGCGTCTCCCCGGGATCAGCCCCAGCATTTT.

The chain uses TRBV9 and TRBJ2-1, with TRBD2 as a possible D gene (6 bases). This CDR3 is built from 16 residues. Germline lookup yields CDR1 SGDLS and CDR2 YYNGEE. V dropped 0 bases and J dropped 3 bases, with 13 bases sitting between them. CDR3 DNA sequence: TGTGCCAGCAGCGTAGATCCGGGAGTAATCTACAATGAGCAGTTCTTC. Amino acids: CASSVDPGVIYNEQFF.

The gene calls are TRBV25-1 and TRBJ2-1, with a tentative D call TRBD1 (5 bases). V was pared by 5 bases and J by 13 bases, with 15 bases between. CDR1 is MGHDK and CDR2 is SYGVNS in the germline V gene. The CDR3 totals 12 residues. The CDR3 loop reads CASSLSRGPQFF. CDR3 bases: TGTGCCAGCAGTCTCTCTAGGGGCCCTCAGTTCTTC.

This chain connects TRBV15 to TRBJ2-3; D gene uncertain. There are 15 residues in the CDR3. Per germline, CDR1 LNHNV and CDR2 YYDKDF (reference sequence). Trimming took off 1 base at V and 1 base at J, with 9 bases between the two ends. In nucleotides, the CDR3 is TGTGCCACCAGCAGAGCGGCAGGTGGCACAGATACGCAGTATTTT. Protein product: CATSRAAGGTDTQYF.

V usage is TRBV18 and J usage is TRBJ2-1; no firm D call. Trimming shortened V by 0 bases and J by 5 bases, and 11 bases separated the two germline ends. The CDR3 is made up of 15 amino acids. Germline loops: CDR1 KGHSH, CDR2 LQKENI. CDR3: CASSPPSRTDNEQFF. CDR3 sequence (DNA): TGTGCCAGCTCACCACCGAGCAGAACAGACAATGAGCAGTTCTTC.

The chain carries TRBV18 and TRBJ2-5, with D unresolved. Looked up from germline, CDR1 is KGHSH and CDR2 is LQKENI. This CDR3 has 12 amino acids. Trimming took 4 bases from V and 6 from J, leaving 9 bases between them. DNA of the CDR3: TGTGCCAGCTCACTCCTGGGCAAGACCCAGTACTTC. This codes for CASSLLGKTQYF.

This clone has just a few counts. The V and J genes are TRBV6-1 and TRBJ2-1, with D hard to call. CDR1 is MNHNS and CDR2 is SASEGT in the germline V gene. Trimming cost V 7 bases and J 0 bases, with 7 bases left between them. This CDR3 spans 13 amino acids. In nucleotides, the CDR3 is TGTGCCAGCATAAGGGACTCCTACAATGAGCAGTTCTTC. Its translation: CASIRDSYNEQFF.

The sample holds a few counts of this clone. The rearrangement links TRBV29-1 to TRBJ2-7, with D perhaps TRBD2 (6 bases). Germline assignment: CDR1 SQVTM and CDR2 ANQGSEA. This CDR3 is built from 12 residues. Trimming left V 4 bases short and J 2 bases short, with 9 bases between. In DNA, the CDR3 is TGCAGCGTTGTTCCGGGAGCCTACGAGCAGTACTTC. It yields the protein CSVVPGAYEQYF.

The chain has TRBV5-1 and TRBJ2-1, with TRBD2 identical over 8 bases. Germline values: CDR1 SGHRS, CDR2 YFSETQ. This CDR3 contains 15 residues. The ends lost 0 bases at V and 9 bases at J; junction bases unmatched: 8. Here the CDR3 DNA reads TGCGCCAGCAGCTTGGTGCCAGCGGGAGTAAGTGAGCAGTTCTTC. The encoded protein is CASSLVPAGVSEQFF. Full variable domain (outside the CDR3, taken from reference TRBV5-1 and TRBJ2-1): KAGVTQTPRYLIKTRGQQVTLSCSPISGHRSVSWYQQTPGQGLQFLFEYFSETQRNKGNFPGRFSGRQFSNSRSEMNVSTLELGDSALYLCASSLVPAGVSEQFFGPGTRLTVL.

This clone was seen a few times. The same CDR3 is also encoded by other DNA sequences in this sample. The V gene is TRBV13, the J gene TRBJ2-7; D is unclear. The CDR3 sequence is 11 residues long. From germline, CDR1 is PRHDT and CDR2 FYEKMQ (reference sequence). Trimming removed 6 bases from V and 4 bases from J, with 7 bases in between. Here the CDR3 reads CASSGSYEQYF. The DNA for the CDR3 is TGTGCCAGCAGTGGTTCATACGAGCAGTACTTC.

In DNA, the CDR3 is TGTGCCAGCAGGCGGGACTCCTACACAGATACGCAGTATTTT. Amino acids: CASRRDSYTDTQYF. The gene calls are TRBV28 and TRBJ2-3; D perhaps matches TRBD2 (6 bases). CDR1 and CDR2 (germline): MDHEN, SYDVKM. The CDR3 spans 14 residues. Trimming removed 6 bases at V and 2 bases at J, with 12 bases between.

V and J are TRBV29-1 and TRBJ2-1; possibly TRBD2 for D (5 bases). Germline CDR1 SQVTM, CDR2 ANQGSEA. Trimming cost V 5 bases and J 0 bases, with 14 bases left between them. The CDR3 totals 15 residues. The CDR3 region is CSVRGAESSYNEQFF. In DNA, the CDR3 is TGCAGCGTTCGTGGAGCGGAGAGCTCCTACAATGAGCAGTTCTTC.

In this sample, this clone turned up a few times. V gene TRBV29-1 combines with J gene TRBJ2-7, with 11 bases aligning to TRBD2. Germline lookup yields CDR1 SQVTM and CDR2 ANQGSEA. The CDR3 contains 15 residues. The junction had 9 bases not matched to a gene; V was cut back by 4 bases and J by 4 bases. CDR3 sequence: CSVARGTSGSYEQYF. In nucleotides, the CDR3 is TGCAGCGTTGCAAGGGGCACTAGCGGGAGTTACGAGCAGTACTTC.

This clone was observed a few times. The chain joins TRBV14 to TRBJ2-7; D is unresolved. The germline CDR1 and CDR2 sequences are SGHDN and FVKESK. This CDR3 has 14 residues. The V gene lost 4 bases and the J gene lost 5 bases, with 15 bases spanning the gap. This CDR3 reads CASSLSLGIHEQYF. DNA for the CDR3: TGTGCCAGCAGCCTAAGCCTGGGGATACACGAGCAGTACTTC. Full variable domain (remainder filled in from reference TRBV14 and TRBJ2-7): EAGVTQFPSHSVIEKGQTVTLRCDPISGHDNLYWYRRVMGKEIKFLLHFVKESKQDESGMPNNRFLAERTGGTYSTLKVQPAELEDSGVYFCASSLSLGIHEQYFGPGTRLTVT.

The rearrangement links TRBV29-1 to TRBJ2-3, with D tentatively TRBD1 (6 bases). This CDR3 contains 16 residues. Germline CDR1 and CDR2: SQVTM and ANQGSEA. V lost 7 bases to trimming and J lost 0 bases, with 20 bases between them. The CDR3 protein is CSAGDLDALSTDTQYF. CDR3 nucleotide sequence: TGCAGCGCAGGGGACCTGGACGCACTAAGCACAGATACGCAGTATTTT.

The table lists this clone with a few counts. V gene TRBV7-2 combines with J gene TRBJ2-5; 7 bases are a match to TRBD2. Germline V gene lookup returns CDR1 SGHTA and CDR2 FQGNSA. The trim removed 3 bases at V and 5 bases at J, leaving 6 bases unmatched. The CDR3 spans 14 residues. The CDR3 is CASSFGGNLETQYF. The CDR3, as DNA: TGTGCCAGCAGCTTCGGGGGGAACTTGGAGACCCAGTACTTC.

This clone was picked up a small number of times. This chain joins TRBV9 and TRBJ2-7; 7 positions agree with TRBD1. This CDR3 contains 14 residues. The J segment lost 3 bases and the V segment lost 3 bases, leaving 6 bases of the junction unmatched. Germline CDR1 is SGDLS and CDR2 is YYNGEE. This CDR3 reads CASSGGQVSYEQYF. DNA of the CDR3: TGTGCCAGCAGCGGTGGACAGGTGAGCTACGAGCAGTACTTC.